This T cell receptor beta chain was documented in a study of cytomegalovirus exposure and HLA in healthy donors. Amplification used 60 Vbeta primers and 13 Jbeta primers. The data were produced by immunoSEQ multiplex PCR, yet TCRdb's version contains in-frame clones alone and is incomplete. Here the sample spans 95,000 to 150,000 clones, roughly three fifths being singletons. Points from the study as a whole: Upon later analysis, HLA-associated TCR beta chains proved more clonally expanded than other, equally common chains. Under in vitro conditions, three CMV-associated chains were confirmed as specific for CMV antigens. Some TCR beta chains (roughly 160 of them) were listed as cytomegalovirus-associated.

CDR1 is LNHDA and CDR2 is SQIVND in the germline V gene (reference sequence). With 2 bases removed from V and 2 bases from J, the gap between germline ends came to 6 bases. The CDR3 has 13 residues. Comments on this clone: Antigen specificity is unknown.

The J gene is TRBJ1-1, the V gene TRBV19; D not resolved. This TCR was sampled from a man between 18 and 35 years old in good health and CMV-seronegative. Sequenced sample: PBMCs. The CDR3 region has the DNA TGTGCCAGTAGTATAAACAAAAACACTGAAGCTTTCTTT. Its translation: CASSINKNTEAFF.